The rows below give T cell receptor beta chains drawn from one sample of a study of regulatory T cells in long-lasting Graves disease. From the multiplex PCR reads, TCRdb called clonotypes with MiXCR, one entry per CDR3 protein. The sample comprises approximately 230,000 distinct CDR3 sequences, around 17% of which are singletons, and approximately 20% rests with the top ten. This sample comprised peripheral blood mononuclear cells (PBMCs), obtained at new diagnosis, from a patient treated with antithyroid drugs. These receptors were taken from a female donor with Graves disease. CDR3s include the opening cysteine and the closing phenylalanine or tryptophan. The D gene is left open where the match is weak. A row's size may be missing; if present it is once, few, many or a size class.

v_call	clone_size	d_call	j_call	cdr3_aa	cdr3_nt
TRBV7-2	many	.	TRBJ2-5	CASSRGSGGETQYF	TGTGCCAGCAGCCGCGGCTCCGGAGGAGAGACCCAGTACTTC
TRBV7-2	many	.	TRBJ1-5	CASSLLGNNQPQHF	TGTGCCAGCAGCTTATTGGGGAACAATCAGCCCCAGCATTTT
TRBV6-1	few	TRBD2	TRBJ2-7	CASRKLAGEQYF	TGTGCCAGCAGAAAATTAGCGGGCGAGCAGTACTTC
TRBV30	many	.	TRBJ1-5	CAWRVAGGNQPQHF	TGTGCCTGGAGAGTCGCGGGTGGCAATCAGCCCCAGCATTTT
TRBV29-1	.	.	TRBJ2-6	CSASAPSGANVLTF	TGCAGCGCCTCGGCACCCTCTGGGGCCAACGTCCTGACCTTC
TRBV6-1	few	.	TRBJ1-4	CASSPTVTATNEKLFF	TGTGCCAGCAGCCCGACCGTGACAGCAACTAATGAAAAACTGTTTTTT
TRBV18	many	.	TRBJ2-3	CASSPGVDTQYF	TGTGCCAGCTCACCCGGCGTAGATACGCAGTATTTT
TRBV20-1	many	.	TRBJ2-5	CSASAGGGGETQYF	TGCAGTGCCTCGGCAGGGGGAGGGGGAGAGACCCAGTACTTC
TRBV12-3/TRBV12-4	many	TRBD1	TRBJ1-1	CASSMLDRGTTEAFF	TGTGCCAGCAGCATGTTGGACAGGGGAACAACTGAAGCTTTCTTT
TRBV7-9	few	.	TRBJ1-1	CAGSLVRGEAFF	TGTGCCGGCAGCTTAGTTCGAGGTGAAGCTTTCTTT
TRBV6-2/TRBV6-3	.	.	TRBJ1-2	CASSSAVGGRGYGYTF	TGTGCCAGCAGTTCTGCAGTCGGGGGGCGAGGCTATGGCTACACCTTC
TRBV4-2	many	TRBD2	TRBJ2-3	CASSVDEAGGPDTQYF	TGTGCCAGCAGCGTCGATGAAGCGGGAGGACCAGATACGCAGTATTTT
TRBV12-3/TRBV12-4	.	TRBD2	TRBJ2-1	CASSPNFSGTSANNEQFF	TGTGCCAGCAGTCCGAACTTTTCCGGGACTAGCGCTAACAATGAGCAGTTCTTC
TRBV6-1	many	TRBD2	TRBJ2-7	CASSRLAGVYEQYF	TGTGCCAGCAGCAGACTAGCGGGAGTTTACGAGCAGTACTTC
TRBV30	many	.	TRBJ1-4	CATGVWGATNEKLFF	TGTGCAACTGGTGTGTGGGGGGCAACTAATGAAAAACTGTTTTTT
TRBV12-3/TRBV12-4	.	TRBD1	TRBJ1-5	CASRPTGLGNQPQHF	TGTGCCAGCAGACCGACAGGGTTGGGCAATCAGCCCCAGCATTTT
TRBV28	few	TRBD2	TRBJ2-1	CASSTSGRKGHIYNEQFF	TGTGCCAGCAGTACTAGCGGGAGAAAGGGGCACATTTACAATGAGCAGTTCTTC
TRBV29-1	many	TRBD1	TRBJ1-1	CSVEDRWDTEAFF	TGCAGCGTTGAGGACAGGTGGGATACTGAAGCTTTCTTT
TRBV11-2	many	TRBD1	TRBJ2-5	CASSPLGQGETQYF	TGTGCCAGCAGCCCACTAGGACAGGGTGAGACCCAGTACTTC
TRBV28	many	.	TRBJ2-3	CASSADGTDTQYF	TGTGCCAGCAGTGCGGACGGCACAGATACGCAGTATTTT
TRBV20-1	.	.	TRBJ1-1	CSARAPRGDTEAFF	TGCAGTGCTAGGGCCCCCAGGGGAGACACTGAAGCTTTCTTT
TRBV6-1	many	.	TRBJ2-5	CASSHPRPPQPFQETQYF	TGTGCCAGCAGTCACCCTAGACCTCCGCAGCCTTTCCAAGAGACCCAGTACTTC
TRBV6-1	.	TRBD2	TRBJ2-1	CASSARLAGEQFF	TGTGCCAGCAGCGCCCGACTAGCGGGAGAGCAGTTCTTC
TRBV10-3	.	TRBD2	TRBJ2-7	CAISGNDWTSGIHEQYF	TGTGCCATCAGTGGGAACGACTGGACTAGCGGGATCCACGAGCAGTACTTC
TRBV7-3	many	.	TRBJ2-7	CASSLLGSVGDEQYF	TGTGCCAGCAGCTTATTGGGGTCGGTTGGGGACGAGCAGTACTTC
TRBV2	many	.	TRBJ1-6	CASSNTGRNSPLHF	TGTGCCAGCAGCAACACAGGACGCAATTCACCCCTCCACTTT
TRBV6-2/TRBV6-3	many	.	TRBJ1-1	CASNRPHMNTEAFF	TGTGCCAGCAATCGTCCCCATATGAACACTGAAGCTTTCTTT
TRBV2	.	.	TRBJ2-2	CASSDFGGAGGTGELFF	TGTGCCAGCAGTGATTTCGGAGGGGCAGGGGGTACCGGGGAGCTGTTTTTT
TRBV30	.	TRBD1	TRBJ2-2	CAQNRGRDTGELFF	TGTGCCCAGAACAGGGGGCGCGACACCGGGGAGCTGTTTTTT
TRBV9	.	TRBD2	TRBJ2-7	CASSVTRGTSGYEQYF	TGTGCCAGCAGCGTGACCCGCGGGACTAGCGGCTACGAGCAGTACTTC
TRBV12-3/TRBV12-4	many	.	TRBJ2-1	CASSLELYGSFYNEQFF	TGTGCCAGCAGCCTTGAATTGTACGGGTCCTTCTACAATGAGCAGTTCTTC
TRBV29-1	many	.	TRBJ1-5	CSVEEAGQPQHF	TGCAGCGTTGAGGAAGCGGGCCAGCCCCAGCATTTT
TRBV7-2	many	.	TRBJ2-2	CASSSRLTGELFF	TGTGCCAGCAGCTCGCGGCTCACCGGGGAGCTGTTTTTT
TRBV12-3/TRBV12-4	.	.	TRBJ2-1	CASLRDGTNEQFF	TGTGCCAGCCTACGGGACGGTACCAATGAGCAGTTCTTC
TRBV2	.	TRBD1	TRBJ1-2	CASSEGTGATYGYTF	TGTGCCAGCAGTGAAGGGACAGGGGCTACCTATGGCTACACCTTC